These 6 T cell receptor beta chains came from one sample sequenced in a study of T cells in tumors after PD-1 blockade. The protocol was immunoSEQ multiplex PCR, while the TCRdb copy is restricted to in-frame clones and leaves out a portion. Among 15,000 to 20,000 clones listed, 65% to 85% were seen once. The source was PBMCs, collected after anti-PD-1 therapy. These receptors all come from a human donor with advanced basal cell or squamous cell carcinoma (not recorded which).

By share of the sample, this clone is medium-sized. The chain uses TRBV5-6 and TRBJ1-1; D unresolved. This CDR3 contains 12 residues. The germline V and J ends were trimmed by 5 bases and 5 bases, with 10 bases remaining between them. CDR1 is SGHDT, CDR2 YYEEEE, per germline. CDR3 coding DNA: TGTGCCAGCAGTTTGCGCGGGACTGAAGCTTTCTTT. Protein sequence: CASSLRGTEAFF. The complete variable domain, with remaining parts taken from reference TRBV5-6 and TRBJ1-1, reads DAGVTQSPTHLIKTRGQQVTLRCSPKSGHDTVSWYQQALGQGPQFIFQYYEEEERQRGNFPDRFSGHQFPNYSSELNVNALLLGDSALYLCASSLRGTEAFFGQGTRLTVV.

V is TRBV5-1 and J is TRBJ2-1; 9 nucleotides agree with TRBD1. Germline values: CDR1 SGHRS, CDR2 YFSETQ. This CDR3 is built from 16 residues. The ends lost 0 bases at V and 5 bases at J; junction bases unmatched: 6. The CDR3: CASSLGQGVLNNEQFF. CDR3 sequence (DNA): TGCGCCAGCAGCTTGGGACAGGGGGTTCTCAACAATGAGCAGTTCTTC.

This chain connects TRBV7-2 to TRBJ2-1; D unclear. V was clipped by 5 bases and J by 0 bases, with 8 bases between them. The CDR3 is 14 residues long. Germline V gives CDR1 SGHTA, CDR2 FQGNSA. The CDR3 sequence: CASSQLSSYNEQFF. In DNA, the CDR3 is TGTGCCAGCAGCCAACTTAGCTCCTACAATGAGCAGTTCTTC.

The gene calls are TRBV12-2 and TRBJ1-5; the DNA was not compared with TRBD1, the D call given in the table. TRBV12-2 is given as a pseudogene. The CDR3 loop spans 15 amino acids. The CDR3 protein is CASPPRGSPHQPQHF. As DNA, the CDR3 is TGTGCAAGTCCCCCCAGGGGGTCACCCCATCAGCCCCAGCATTTT.

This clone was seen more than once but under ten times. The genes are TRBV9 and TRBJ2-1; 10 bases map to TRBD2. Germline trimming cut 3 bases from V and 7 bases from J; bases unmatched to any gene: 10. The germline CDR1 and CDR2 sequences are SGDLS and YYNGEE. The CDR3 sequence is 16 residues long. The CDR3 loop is CASSASGRNKGNEQFF. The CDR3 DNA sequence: TGTGCCAGCAGCGCTAGCGGGAGAAACAAGGGAAATGAGCAGTTCTTC.

The CDR3 here is CASSQQQFLGLADYNEQFF. For the CDR3, the DNA is TGTGCCAGCAGCCAACAACAATTTCTTGGACTAGCGGACTACAATGAGCAGTTCTTC. The V call is TRBV3-1 (or the pseudogene TRBV3-2), the J call TRBJ2-1; 10 nucleotides line up with TRBD2. The V gene's germline CDR1 is LGHDT and CDR2 YNNKEL (reference sequence). This CDR3 is 19 amino acids long. V lost 2 bases and J lost 3; bases outside the gene matches: 13.